The 30 T cell receptor beta chains below were found in one sample sequenced in a study of Ad26.COV2.S vaccination and SARS-CoV-2 variants (dated by TCRdb to 2020 to 2022). The library was generated by the immunoSEQ multiplex PCR assay. The immuneACCESS repertoire file appears here via TCRdb, limited to in-frame rearrangements. These files lack a portion of the clones; in checked studies, under half of the deficit traces to unresolved V genes, and the cause of the others is not known. For this sample there are 300,000 to 400,000 clones; 70% to 90% appear just once. Jointly, the top ten make up around 3.3% of the sample. This sample's treatment or condition label indicates: about 20 received Ad26.COV2.S at low or high dose, single or two shots; five or six received placebo; per-sample allocation not given. For vaccine and placebo recipients, the sequenced repertoires came from samples collected on day 63 after the first injection.

The sequencing used peripheral blood, collected in a trial of Ad26.COV2.S vaccine versus placebo. The receptors were gathered from a person aged 18-60 years who received the Ad26.COV2.S COVID-19 vaccine or a placebo.

The V call is TRBV6-5, the J call TRBJ2-7; possibly TRBD2 for D (5 bases). CDR3 length: 15 residues. V was trimmed by 2 bases and J by 2 bases, leaving 13 bases between them. Germline lookup yields CDR1 MNHEY and CDR2 SVGAGI. For the CDR3, the DNA is TGTGCCAGCAGTTACGGACGGGGTTCTACCTACGAGCAGTACTTC. Protein product: CASSYGRGSTYEQYF.

V usage is TRBV5-4 and J usage is TRBJ1-1; D gene ambiguous. Trimming left V 0 bases short and J 0 bases short, with 9 bases between. The CDR3 has 15 residues. CDR1 and CDR2 (germline): SGHNT, YYREEE (reference sequence). The CDR3 sequence: CASSLDRLMNTEAFF. For the CDR3, the DNA is TGTGCCAGCAGCTTGGACAGATTGATGAACACTGAAGCTTTCTTT.

This sequence joins TRBV30 and TRBJ2-3; D is ambiguous. Germline assignment: CDR1 GTSNPN and CDR2 SVGIG (reference sequence). V was cut by 0 bases and J by 1 base, with 11 bases left in between. The CDR3 is made up of 15 amino acids. CDR3 loop: CAWSVESWGTDTQYF. CDR3 DNA: TGTGCCTGGAGTGTGGAATCGTGGGGCACAGATACGCAGTATTTT.

This clone is a singleton in its sample. The chain links TRBV27 to TRBJ2-7, with 7 bases aligning to TRBD2. Looked up from germline, CDR1 is MNHEY and CDR2 is SMNVEV (reference sequence). The CDR3 contains 15 residues. Trimming cost V 6 bases and J 2 bases; bases outside gene matches: 10. In DNA form, the CDR3 reads TGTGCCAGCAGAGCAGAGTGGGGGAGGGCCTACGAGCAGTACTTC. Amino acid sequence: CASRAEWGRAYEQYF.

The chain carries TRBV6-6 and TRBJ2-7; no reliable D call. This CDR3 is built from 12 residues. Germline-derived CDR1 and CDR2 are MNHNY and SVGAGI (reference sequence). The V and J ends lost 5 bases and 0 bases respectively, with 5 bases between them. The CDR3 reads CASSDVSYEQYF. The CDR3 nucleotides are TGTGCCAGCAGTGACGTCTCCTACGAGCAGTACTTC.

This clone has only one observation. The chain uses TRBV27 and TRBJ2-5; 13 bases agree with TRBD2. V lost 7 bases, J lost 2 bases, and 4 bases stayed unmatched. Germline V CDR1 and CDR2: MNHEY, SMNVEV (reference sequence). The CDR3 has 15 amino acids. CDR3 protein: CASIRLAGGQETQYF. CDR3 coding DNA: TGTGCCAGCATTAGACTAGCGGGGGGACAAGAGACCCAGTACTTC.

The V and J genes are TRBV18 and TRBJ2-2; D is possibly TRBD2 (5 bases). CDR3 length: 15 amino acids. V was trimmed by 3 bases and J by 2 bases, leaving 10 bases between them. Germline values: CDR1 KGHSH, CDR2 LQKENI. The CDR3 DNA reads as TGTGCCAGCTCACCGTCGACGGGAAACACCGGGGAGCTGTTTTTT. Encoded protein: CASSPSTGNTGELFF.

This chain joins TRBV2 and TRBJ2-3, with D unresolved. CDR3 length: 11 amino acids. V was cut by 8 bases and J by 8 bases, with 11 bases left in between. CDR1 is SNHLY and CDR2 is FYNNEI in the germline V gene. CDR3 amino acids: CASSSPITQYF. As DNA, the CDR3 is TGTGCCAGCTCATCACCGATTACGCAGTATTTT. Full variable domain (missing parts from reference TRBV2 and TRBJ2-3): EPEVTQTPSHQVTQMGQEVILRCVPISNHLYFYWYRQILGQKVEFLVSFYNNEISEKSEIFDDQFSVERPDGSNFTLKIRSTKLEDSAMYFCASSSPITQYFGPGTRLTVL.

This chain joins TRBV7-2 and TRBJ2-7; 10 bases line up with TRBD2. The trim removed 2 bases at V and 5 bases at J, leaving 15 bases unmatched. This CDR3 is built from 18 residues. Germline CDR1 is SGHTA and CDR2 is FQGNSA. The CDR3 DNA reads TGTGCCAGCAGCTTAACATTCGCCAGGGCTAGCGGGAGCCACGAGCAGTACTTC. This sequence encodes CASSLTFARASGSHEQYF. Complete variable domain (other parts from reference TRBV7-2 and TRBJ2-7): GAGVSQSPSNKVTEKGKDVELRCDPISGHTALYWYRQSLGQGLEFLIYFQGNSAPDKSGLPSDRFSAERTGGSVSTLTIQRTQQEDSAVYLCASSLTFARASGSHEQYFGPGTRLTVT.

This clone has only one observation. V usage is TRBV6-1 and J usage is TRBJ2-5; 14 bases map to TRBD2. This CDR3 region has 16 residues. Trimming at V came to 4 bases and at J to 5 bases, leaving 6 bases not matched to a gene. In germline, CDR1 is MNHNS, CDR2 SASEGT. CDR3 DNA: TGTGCCAGCAGTGCGACTAGCGGGGGGGCCGGTGAGACCCAGTACTTC. It encodes CASSATSGGAGETQYF.

The rearrangement joins TRBV9 to TRBJ2-1; D gene unclear. Germline V gene lookup returns CDR1 SGDLS and CDR2 YYNGEE. Trimming removed 0 bases at V and 6 bases at J, with 7 bases between. The CDR3 contains 13 residues. The CDR3 DNA sequence: TGTGCCAGCAGCGTAGGAGACCTCAATGAGCAGTTCTTC. It is translated as CASSVGDLNEQFF.

V usage is TRBV5-1 and J usage is TRBJ2-2; D is perhaps TRBD2 (6 bases). V was cut by 4 bases and J by 4 bases, with 17 bases left in between. The CDR3 runs to 16 residues. Looked up from germline, CDR1 is SGHRS and CDR2 is YFSETQ. CDR3 bases: TGCGCCAGCAGCCTCAAGGGGACTCTTCTCACCGGGGAGCTGTTTTTT. Amino acids: CASSLKGTLLTGELFF.

The CDR3 DNA is TGTGCCAGCAGCTTCAGCGGGAGGGTGTACAATGAGCAGTTCTTC. This sequence encodes CASSFSGRVYNEQFF. The rearrangement joins TRBV6-5 to TRBJ2-1; TRBD2 agrees at 10 bases. The CDR3 runs 15 residues. Germline V CDR1 and CDR2: MNHEY, SVGAGI. J was trimmed by 4 bases and V by 6 bases; bases with no gene match: 6.

The rearrangement joins TRBV11-3 to TRBJ2-7, with D possibly being TRBD1 (5 bases). The V gene's germline CDR1 is SGHNT and CDR2 YENEEA. The V end was cut by 3 bases, the J end by 2 bases, with 8 bases between. CDR3 length equals 13 residues. The CDR3 DNA reads TGTGCCAGCAGCTTGGGCAGGGCCTACGAGCAGTACTTC. Its translation is CASSLGRAYEQYF. Filled out from reference TRBV11-3 and TRBJ2-7, the complete variable domain reads EAGVVQSPRYKIIEKKQPVAFWCNPISGHNTLYWYLQNLGQGPELLIRYENEEAVDDSQLPKDRFSAERLKGVDSTLKIQPAELGDSAVYLCASSLGRAYEQYFGPGTRLTVT.

The chain combines TRBV5-6 with TRBJ1-6, with D tentatively TRBD1 (6 bases). The germline gives CDR1 SGHDT, CDR2 YYEEEE. This CDR3 spans 14 amino acids. V was pared by 7 bases and J by 4 bases, with 12 bases between. In DNA form, the CDR3 reads TGTGCCAGCCACCGGGACACGTATAATTCACCCCTCCACTTT. Translated, it gives CASHRDTYNSPLHF. The complete variable domain, with remaining parts taken from reference TRBV5-6 and TRBJ1-6, reads DAGVTQSPTHLIKTRGQQVTLRCSPKSGHDTVSWYQQALGQGPQFIFQYYEEEERQRGNFPDRFSGHQFPNYSSELNVNALLLGDSALYLCASHRDTYNSPLHFGNGTRLTVT.

V is TRBV25-1 and J is TRBJ2-4; tentative D call: TRBD1 (7 bases). Per germline, CDR1 MGHDK and CDR2 SYGVNS. The CDR3 has 14 amino acids. V lost 6 bases and J 5 bases, leaving 14 bases between the germline ends. The chain's CDR3 is CASSQGGYENIQYF. Here the CDR3 DNA reads TGTGCCAGCAGCCAGGGGGGCTATGAAAACATTCAGTACTTC.

The CDR3 loop is CASSVAGGGGSPLHF. In nucleotides, the CDR3 is TGTGCCAGCAGCGTAGCTGGAGGGGGAGGTTCACCCCTCCACTTT. The rearrangement links TRBV9 to TRBJ1-6, with D possibly TRBD1 on 6 matching bases. This CDR3 has 15 residues. V dropped 0 bases and J dropped 9 bases, with 13 bases sitting between them. The germline V gene encodes CDR1 SGDLS and CDR2 YYNGEE.

The rearrangement joins TRBV2 to TRBJ2-7; 8 nucleotides align to TRBD1. Germline CDR1 reads SNHLY; CDR2 reads FYNNEI. The trim removed 4 bases at V and 4 bases at J, leaving 6 bases unmatched. This CDR3 is 14 amino acids long. The chain's CDR3 is CASSVGQGGYEQYF. CDR3 coding DNA: TGTGCCAGCAGTGTAGGACAGGGAGGATACGAGCAGTACTTC. The variable domain in full, completed from reference TRBV2 and TRBJ2-7, reads EPEVTQTPSHQVTQMGQEVILRCVPISNHLYFYWYRQILGQKVEFLVSFYNNEISEKSEIFDDQFSVERPDGSNFTLKIRSTKLEDSAMYFCASSVGQGGYEQYFGPGTRLTVT.

The J gene is TRBJ2-7, the V gene TRBV6-5, with TRBD2 as a possible D gene (6 bases). Trimming left V 4 bases short and J 0 bases short, with 13 bases between. This CDR3 is 15 amino acids long. Looked up from germline, CDR1 is MNHEY and CDR2 is SVGAGI. The CDR3 nucleotides are TGTGCCAGCAGTTCCGGGGGACTGAGCTCCTACGAGCAGTACTTC. It encodes CASSSGGLSSYEQYF.

This rearrangement joins TRBV2 to TRBJ2-2; the D gene is possibly TRBD2 (5 bases). The CDR3 runs to 16 residues. Germline-derived CDR1 and CDR2 are SNHLY and FYNNEI. The V end lost 3 bases, the J end lost 4 bases, and 15 bases lay between the germline ends. In nucleotides, the CDR3 is TGTGCCAGCAGTGATGTGGGAGCACAAACCACCGGGGAGCTGTTTTTT. It encodes CASSDVGAQTTGELFF.

The J gene is TRBJ2-7, the V gene TRBV3-1 (or the pseudogene TRBV3-2), with 10 bases aligning to TRBD2. This CDR3 region has 15 residues. Germline V CDR1 and CDR2: LGHDT, YNNKEL (reference sequence). With 3 bases clipped from V and 3 bases from J, the junction kept 5 bases outside the gene matches. This CDR3 is CASSHLLAGYYEQYF. The CDR3 DNA is TGTGCCAGCAGCCATTTACTAGCGGGATACTACGAGCAGTACTTC.

The chain joins TRBV5-3 to TRBJ2-1; TRBD2 matches at 7 bases. TRBV5-3 is labeled an ORF, and its function is uncertain. This CDR3 comprises 16 residues. Trimming at V came to 1 base and at J to 0 bases, leaving 4 bases not matched to a gene. The CDR3 nucleotides read TGTGCCAGAAGCTTGTGGCGGGGGACCTCCTACAATGAGCAGTTCTTC. Its translation: CARSLWRGTSYNEQFF.

This clone was counted only a few times. The J gene is TRBJ1-4, the V gene TRBV27; no reliable D call. Germline V gene sequence: CDR1 MNHEY, CDR2 SMNVEV (reference sequence). This CDR3 is 13 amino acids long. Trimming cost V 3 bases and J 7 bases, with 9 bases left between them. CDR3 nucleotides: TGTGCCAGCAGTTTTCAGTCTGGTGAAAAACTGTTTTTT. The encoded protein is CASSFQSGEKLFF.

The V gene is TRBV28, the J gene TRBJ2-1, with TRBD2 identical over 10 bases. Germline values: CDR1 MDHEN, CDR2 SYDVKM. V lost 7 bases and J lost 4; bases outside the gene matches: 4. This CDR3 has 14 amino acids. CDR3 coding DNA: TGTGCCAGCACACGACTAGCGGGTTACAATGAGCAGTTCTTC. Translation: CASTRLAGYNEQFF.

A few counts support this clone. The J gene is TRBJ2-1, the V gene TRBV10-2; TRBD2 agrees at 7 bases. V lost 0 bases, J lost 5 bases, and 16 bases stayed unmatched. The germline gives CDR1 WSHSY, CDR2 SAAADI. The CDR3 loop spans 19 amino acids. CDR3 sequence: CASSESHPRAGTKNNEQFF. As DNA, the CDR3 is TGCGCCAGCAGTGAGTCTCATCCTAGAGCCGGGACTAAAAACAATGAGCAGTTCTTC.

V is TRBV5-1 and J is TRBJ2-5, with D perhaps matching TRBD2 (6 bases). CDR1 SGHRS and CDR2 YFSETQ come from the germline V gene. CDR3 length: 13 residues. V was shortened by 3 bases and J by 5 bases, with 11 bases between the two germline ends. The CDR3 loop reads CASSWDSRETQYF. The CDR3 region has the DNA TGCGCCAGCAGCTGGGACTCGCGGGAGACCCAGTACTTC.

This clone was recorded only once. The chain employs TRBV5-1 and TRBJ1-2; D is possibly TRBD1 (6 bases). This CDR3 is built from 15 residues. Trimming took 7 bases from V and 1 from J, leaving 17 bases between them. CDR1 is SGHRS, CDR2 YFSETQ, per germline. The CDR3 DNA reads as TGCGCCAGCTCCGGAGGGGGACCGATTAACTATGGCTACACCTTC. Translation gives CASSGGGPINYGYTF.

CDR3 DNA sequence: TGTGCCAGCTCACCCCAAAGGGTCGGCCAGCCCCAGCATTTT. Amino acid sequence: CASSPQRVGQPQHF. The genes are TRBV18 and TRBJ1-5; D is undetermined. The V gene lost 3 bases and the J gene lost 7 bases, with 13 bases spanning the gap. The CDR3 contains 14 residues. Germline CDR1 is KGHSH and CDR2 is LQKENI.

J is TRBJ2-7 and V is TRBV5-6, with no clear D. V was pared by 4 bases and J by 2 bases, with 13 bases between. This CDR3 has 14 amino acids. The germline V gene has CDR1 SGHDT and CDR2 YYEEEE. Here the CDR3 reads CASSPAGPAYEQYF. The CDR3 DNA follows: TGTGCCAGCAGCCCCGCCGGACCCGCCTACGAGCAGTACTTC.

The chain has TRBV7-2 and TRBJ2-3; the D gene is possibly TRBD2 (5 bases). The CDR3 spans 14 residues. Per the germline V gene, CDR1 is SGHTA and CDR2 is FQGNSA. Trimming took off 4 bases at V and 5 bases at J, with 13 bases between the two ends. In nucleotides, the CDR3 is TGTGCCAGCAGCTCGGGAACGGTGGGAGATACGCAGTATTTT. It codes for CASSSGTVGDTQYF.